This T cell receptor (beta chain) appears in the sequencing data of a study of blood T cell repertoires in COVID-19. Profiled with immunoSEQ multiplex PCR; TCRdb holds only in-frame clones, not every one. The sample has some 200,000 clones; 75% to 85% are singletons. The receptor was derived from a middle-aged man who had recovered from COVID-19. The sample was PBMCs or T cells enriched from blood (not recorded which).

The CDR3 region is CASSLAGVPDTQYF. The CDR3, as DNA: TGTGCCAGCAGCTTAGCGGGAGTCCCAGATACGCAGTATTTT. The V call is TRBV7-2, the J call TRBJ2-3; the D gene is possibly TRBD2 (5 bases). The CDR3 spans 14 residues. Germline loops: CDR1 SGHTA, CDR2 FQGNSA. Trimming took off 0 bases at V and 4 bases at J, with 8 bases between the two ends. The variable domain in full, with the rest retrieved from reference TRBV7-2 and TRBJ2-3, is GAGVSQSPSNKVTEKGKDVELRCDPISGHTALYWYRQSLGQGLEFLIYFQGNSAPDKSGLPSDRFSAERTGGSVSTLTIQRTQQEDSAVYLCASSLAGVPDTQYFGPGTRLTVL.